Below, 21 T cell receptor beta chains from the same sample are listed, as sequenced in a study of T-cell memory formation after mild COVID-19. TCRdb re-derived calls from the 5' RACE reads in MiXCR, one entry per CDR3 protein. This table has just over 350,000 distinct CDR3 sequences, around 15% appearing once. The sample comprised PBMCs or a T cell subset sorted from them (not recorded which). All receptors come from a man between 18 and 29 years old who had mild COVID-19 (a few samples of this study predate the infection). Cell type and time point are not known.

In its sample, this clonotype was seen a few times. The CDR3 bases are TGTGCCAGCAGCTTGTCCCGGGCTACATCCACAGATACGCAGTATTTT. Protein sequence: CASSLSRATSTDTQYF. V gene TRBV11-2 combines with J gene TRBJ2-3, with D uncertain. With 3 bases removed from V and 2 bases from J, the gap between germline ends came to 15 bases. Per germline, CDR1 SGHAT and CDR2 FQNNGV. The length of the CDR3 is 16 residues.

The J gene is TRBJ1-2, the V gene TRBV5-1, with TRBD1 matching over 7 bases. V was clipped by 2 bases and J by 6 bases; unmatched bases: 4. The CDR3 totals 13 residues. The germline gives CDR1 SGHRS, CDR2 YFSETQ. The CDR3 sequence: CASSFTGEDGYTF. The CDR3 DNA reads TGCGCCAGCAGCTTCACAGGGGAAGATGGCTACACCTTC.

This clonotype has just a few counts. In DNA form, the CDR3 reads TGTGCCAGCAGCGTAGTCCCGGGAACATACAATGAGCAGTTCTTC. Translating gives CASSVVPGTYNEQFF. The chain combines TRBV9 with TRBJ2-1, with D possibly matching TRBD2 (5 bases). V was clipped by 0 bases and J by 4 bases, with 11 bases between them. The germline V gene has CDR1 SGDLS and CDR2 YYNGEE. The CDR3 is 15 amino acids.

The chain combines TRBV4-3 with TRBJ2-3; D is unclear. Germline CDR1 reads LGHNA; CDR2 reads YSLEER. V gave up 0 bases and J gave up 6 bases, with 10 bases separating them. CDR3 length equals 14 residues. The CDR3 bases are TGCGCCAGCAGCCAAGAATTCTTGGCGGATACGCAGTATTTT. It translates to CASSQEFLADTQYF.

The chain has TRBV10-3 and TRBJ2-5; 7 bases fit TRBD2. With V trimmed by 4 bases and J by 3 bases, 8 bases remained unmatched. CDR3 size: 15 residues. In germline, CDR1 is ENHRY, CDR2 SYGVKD. CDR3 residues: CAISASGGLEETQYF. Written as DNA, the CDR3 is TGTGCCATCAGTGCATCGGGGGGACTCGAAGAGACCCAGTACTTC.

This sequence joins TRBV10-2 and TRBJ1-4; D ambiguous. The germline V and J ends were trimmed by 6 bases and 0 bases, with 11 bases remaining between them. This CDR3 is built from 15 residues. In germline, CDR1 is WSHSY, CDR2 SAAADI. The CDR3 DNA reads TGCGCCAGCAGACCGCCGTGGCCAACTAATGAAAAACTGTTTTTT. Protein: CASRPPWPTNEKLFF.

This clonotype was detected many times. The chain is built from TRBV5-6 and TRBJ1-1; no clear D gene. CDR1 and CDR2 from the germline V gene are SGHDT and YYEEEE. This CDR3 comprises 11 residues. The V end lost 3 bases, the J end lost 6 bases, and 6 bases lay between the germline ends. The CDR3 here is CASSSGSEAFF. CDR3 bases: TGTGCCAGCAGCTCCGGGTCTGAAGCTTTCTTT.

This clonotype was counted ten times or more. The chain has TRBV20-1 and TRBJ2-5; 10 bases line up with TRBD1. Losses at the gene ends were 7 bases for V and 5 bases for J; bases not matched to a gene: 10. Germline CDR1 reads DFQATT; CDR2 reads SNEGSKA (reference sequence). This CDR3 has 14 residues. CDR3 protein: CSVTRQGARETQYF. CDR3 sequence (DNA): TGCAGTGTTACCCGACAGGGGGCGAGGGAGACCCAGTACTTC.

This chain uses TRBV7-9 with TRBJ1-1; D is uncertain. This CDR3 region has 14 residues. CDR1 is SEHNR, CDR2 FQNEAQ, per germline (reference sequence). The ends were cut back, 5 bases at V and 1 base at J, with 11 bases in the middle. DNA of the CDR3: TGTGCCAGCAGCGCTCGAGGCTCGAACACTGAAGCTTTCTTT. It is translated as CASSARGSNTEAFF.

This clonotype appeared a few times. This rearrangement joins TRBV20-1 to TRBJ2-1; no clear D. This CDR3 contains 11 residues. Germline V CDR1 and CDR2: DFQATT, SNEGSKA (reference sequence). V was pared by 3 bases and J by 8 bases, with 8 bases between. The CDR3 region is CSARGSDEQFF. CDR3 nucleotide sequence: TGCAGTGCTAGGGGTTCGGATGAGCAGTTCTTC.

Remarks on this clonotype: The limits of the CDR3 on the DNA are not certain, so only TCRdb's listed CDR3 is given. The chain uses TRBV21-1 and TRBJ2-3; the tabulated D call, TRBD1, remains unverified against the DNA. TRBV21-1 is reported as a pseudogene. The CDR3 adds up to 17 amino acids, both ends counted. This chain's CDR3 is CASSGQRVGQGTDTQYF.

At least ten counts were recorded for this clonotype. V gene TRBV12-3 or TRBV12-4 combines with J gene TRBJ1-2; 7 nucleotides align to TRBD1. This CDR3 has 13 amino acids. J lost 6 bases, V lost 8 bases, and 9 bases had no gene match. The CDR3 DNA reads TGTGCCAGCCAACAGGGGAGAGTTAATGGCTACACCTTC. Protein sequence: CASQQGRVNGYTF.

This clonotype occurred a few times. The CDR3 region is CASSSRTGLQPQHF. The CDR3 DNA sequence: TGCGCCAGCAGCTCCCGGACAGGTTTGCAGCCCCAGCATTTT. The chain combines TRBV4-1 with TRBJ1-5; the match to TRBD1 covers 7 bases. Germline V gene sequence: CDR1 MGHRA, CDR2 YSYEKL. This CDR3 has 14 residues. V was pared by 5 bases and J by 7 bases, with 8 bases of the junction left unmatched.

The chain has TRBV11-2 and TRBJ2-1; TRBD1 matches 8 bases. Germline CDR1 SGHAT, CDR2 FQNNGV. The CDR3 covers 13 residues. Unmatched junction bases numbered 5, after V lost 4 bases and J lost 9 bases. CDR3 sequence reads: CASSYEQGVEQFF. The DNA of the CDR3 is TGTGCCAGCAGCTACGAACAGGGGGTTGAGCAGTTCTTC.

The sample holds a few counts of this clonotype. Here the CDR3 DNA reads TGTGCCAGCAGTCGCACATGGGGAATGGGAAACACCATATATTTT. Its protein product is CASSRTWGMGNTIYF. The chain carries TRBV11-2 and TRBJ1-3; D ambiguous. CDR3 length equals 15 residues. V lost 6 bases to trimming and J lost 4 bases, with 16 bases between them. Germline V gene sequence: CDR1 SGHAT, CDR2 FQNNGV.

There are a few counts of this clonotype. The chain employs TRBV18 and TRBJ1-1, with D possibly being TRBD1 (5 bases). The CDR3 is 15 residues long. The V gene's germline CDR1 is KGHSH and CDR2 LQKENI. Deletions cut 1 base from V and 0 bases from J, with 9 bases between. The CDR3 reads CASSPLDSLNTEAFF. The CDR3 nucleotides read TGTGCCAGCTCACCACTTGACAGCCTGAACACTGAAGCTTTCTTT.

The table lists this clonotype with many counts. The J gene is TRBJ2-3, the V gene TRBV9, with TRBD2 as a possible D gene (6 bases). Looked up from germline, CDR1 is SGDLS and CDR2 is YYNGEE. This CDR3 comprises 18 residues. Trimming shortened V by 3 bases and J by 5 bases, and 25 bases separated the two germline ends. CDR3 amino acids: CASSGLPGLKMPGDTQYF. The CDR3 DNA is TGTGCCAGCAGCGGCCTCCCTGGACTAAAAATGCCGGGAGATACGCAGTATTTT.

The chain is built from TRBV5-1 and TRBJ2-7; 9 positions agree with TRBD1. Germline loops: CDR1 SGHRS, CDR2 YFSETQ. V dropped 3 bases and J dropped 0; count of bases not matched to a gene: 7. The CDR3 has 16 residues. CDR3 sequence reads: CASSSRPGQGSYEQYV. The CDR3 DNA follows: TGCGCCAGCAGCTCCAGACCGGGACAGGGCTCCTACGAGCAGTACGTC.

The CDR3 loop is CASSYDPAVAAVTHEQYF. In DNA, the CDR3 is TGTGCCAGCAGTTATGACCCCGCCGTGGCCGCTGTCACCCACGAGCAGTACTTC. The V gene is TRBV27, the J gene TRBJ2-7; D not resolved. V dropped 4 bases and J dropped 5 bases, with 27 bases sitting between them. Germline values: CDR1 MNHEY, CDR2 SMNVEV (reference sequence). The CDR3 sequence is 18 residues long.

Only a few counts were recorded for this clonotype. In DNA, the CDR3 is TGTGCCAGCAGTTTAATGCCCGGGACAGGGGGGTACAATGAGCAGTTCTTC. Translating gives CASSLMPGTGGYNEQFF. The rearrangement links TRBV6-5 to TRBJ2-1, with 11 bases fitting TRBD1. This CDR3 has 17 amino acids. From germline, CDR1 is MNHEY and CDR2 SVGAGI. Trimming cost V 4 bases and J 4 bases; bases outside gene matches: 9.

This clonotype was observed a few times. The chain recombines TRBV2 with TRBJ2-7, with D unresolved. The CDR3 is made up of 11 amino acids. CDR1 is SNHLY and CDR2 is FYNNEI in the germline V gene. V was shortened by 6 bases and J by 3 bases, with 6 bases between the two germline ends. CDR3 region: CASRRDYEQYV. The DNA for the CDR3 is TGTGCCAGCAGGAGAGACTACGAGCAGTACGTC.